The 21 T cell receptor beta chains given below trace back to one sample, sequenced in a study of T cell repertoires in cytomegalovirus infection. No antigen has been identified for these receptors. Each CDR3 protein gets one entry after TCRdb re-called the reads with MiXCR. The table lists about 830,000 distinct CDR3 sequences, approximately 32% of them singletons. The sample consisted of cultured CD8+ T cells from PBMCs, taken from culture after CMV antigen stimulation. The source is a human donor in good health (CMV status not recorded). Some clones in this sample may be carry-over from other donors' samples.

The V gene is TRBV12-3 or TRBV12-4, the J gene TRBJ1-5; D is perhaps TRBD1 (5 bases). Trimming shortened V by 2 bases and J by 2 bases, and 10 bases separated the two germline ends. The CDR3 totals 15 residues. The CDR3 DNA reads TGTGCCAGCAGTTTAATCGAGGGGCGCAATCAGCCCCAGCATTTT. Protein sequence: CASSLIEGRNQPQHF.

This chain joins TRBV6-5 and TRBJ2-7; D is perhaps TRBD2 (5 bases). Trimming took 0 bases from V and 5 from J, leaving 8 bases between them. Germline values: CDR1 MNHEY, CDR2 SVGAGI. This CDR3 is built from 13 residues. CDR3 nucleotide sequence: TGTGCCAGCAGTTACTCCGAGGGTGACGAGCAGTACTTC. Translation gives CASSYSEGDEQYF.

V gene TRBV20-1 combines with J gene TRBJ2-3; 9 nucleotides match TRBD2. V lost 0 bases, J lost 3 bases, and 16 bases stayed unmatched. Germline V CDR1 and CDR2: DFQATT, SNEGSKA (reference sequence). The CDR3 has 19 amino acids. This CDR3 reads CSARDFTGRGGRRTDTQYF. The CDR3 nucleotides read TGCAGTGCTAGAGATTTCACTGGGCGGGGGGGCAGAAGGACAGATACGCAGTATTTT.

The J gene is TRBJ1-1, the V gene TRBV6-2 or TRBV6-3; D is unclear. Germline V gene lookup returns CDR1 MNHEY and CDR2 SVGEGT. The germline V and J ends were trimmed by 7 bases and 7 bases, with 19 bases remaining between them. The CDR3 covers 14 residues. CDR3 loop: CASTPLRSADEAFF. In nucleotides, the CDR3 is TGTGCCAGCACCCCCCTAAGGTCCGCGGATGAAGCTTTCTTT.

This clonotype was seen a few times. The CDR3 here is CASSYSQGARNTEAFF. The CDR3 DNA sequence: TGTGCCAGCAGTTACTCTCAGGGGGCACGGAACACTGAAGCTTTCTTT. This chain joins TRBV6-6 and TRBJ1-1; TRBD1 matches at 8 bases. With V trimmed by 0 bases and J by 1 base, 4 bases remained unmatched. This CDR3 region has 16 residues. Per germline, CDR1 MNHNY and CDR2 SVGAGI (reference sequence).

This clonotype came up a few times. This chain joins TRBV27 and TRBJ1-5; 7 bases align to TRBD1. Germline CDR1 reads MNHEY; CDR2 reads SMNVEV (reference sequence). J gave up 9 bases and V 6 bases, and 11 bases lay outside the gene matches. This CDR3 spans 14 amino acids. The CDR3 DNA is TGTGCCAGCAGCCTAAGACAGGGCCTTGGGCCCCAGCATTTT. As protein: CASSLRQGLGPQHF.

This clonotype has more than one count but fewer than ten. The CDR3 DNA is TGTGCCAGCAGTTTCATGGGACGGACTGAAGCTTTCTTT. Encoded protein: CASSFMGRTEAFF. V usage is TRBV27 and J usage is TRBJ1-1, with D possibly matching TRBD1 (5 bases). CDR1 and CDR2 from the germline V gene are MNHEY and SMNVEV (reference sequence). The V end lost 3 bases, the J end lost 5 bases, and 10 bases lay between the germline ends. The CDR3 loop spans 13 amino acids.

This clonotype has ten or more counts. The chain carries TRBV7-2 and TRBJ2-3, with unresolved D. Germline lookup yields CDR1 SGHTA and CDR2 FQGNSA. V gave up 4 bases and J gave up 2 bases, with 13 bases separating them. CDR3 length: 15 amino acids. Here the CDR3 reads CASSYRLGSTDTQYF. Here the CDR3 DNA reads TGTGCCAGCAGCTACCGACTCGGATCCACAGATACGCAGTATTTT.

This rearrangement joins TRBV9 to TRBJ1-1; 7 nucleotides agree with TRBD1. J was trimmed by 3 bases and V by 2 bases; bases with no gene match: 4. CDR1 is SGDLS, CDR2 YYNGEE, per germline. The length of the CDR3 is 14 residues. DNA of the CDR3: TGTGCCAGCAGCGTGGGACAGAGAGACACTGAAGCTTTCTTT. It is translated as CASSVGQRDTEAFF.

The CDR3 DNA reads TGCGCCAGCAGCCAATACTCTAGGGCACTTCTCAACAATGAGCAGTTCTTC. Translating gives CASSQYSRALLNNEQFF. The chain carries TRBV4-1 and TRBJ2-1; no clear D. CDR1 is MGHRA and CDR2 is YSYEKL in the germline V gene. The CDR3 totals 17 residues. Trimming stripped 2 bases from V and 5 bases from J, with 19 bases between.

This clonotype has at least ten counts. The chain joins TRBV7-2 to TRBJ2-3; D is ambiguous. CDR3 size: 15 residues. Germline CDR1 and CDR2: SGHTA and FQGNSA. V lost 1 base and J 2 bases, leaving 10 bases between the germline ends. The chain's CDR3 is CASSLVTGHTDTQYF. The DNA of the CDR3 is TGTGCCAGCAGCTTAGTAACTGGGCACACAGATACGCAGTATTTT.

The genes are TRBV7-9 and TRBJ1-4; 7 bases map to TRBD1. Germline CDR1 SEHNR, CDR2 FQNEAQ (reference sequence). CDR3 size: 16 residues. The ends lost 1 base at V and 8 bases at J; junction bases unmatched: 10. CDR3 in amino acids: CASSLDWQGEVEKLFF. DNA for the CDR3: TGTGCCAGCAGCTTAGACTGGCAGGGGGAGGTGGAAAAACTGTTTTTT.

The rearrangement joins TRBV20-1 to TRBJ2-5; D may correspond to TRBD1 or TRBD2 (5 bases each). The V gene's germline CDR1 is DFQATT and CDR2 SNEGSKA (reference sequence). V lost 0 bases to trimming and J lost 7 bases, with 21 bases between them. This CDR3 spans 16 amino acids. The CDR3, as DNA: TGCAGTGCTAGAGATTTTACGGGGCGCTCGAGGGGGACCCAGTACTTC. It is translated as CSARDFTGRSRGTQYF.

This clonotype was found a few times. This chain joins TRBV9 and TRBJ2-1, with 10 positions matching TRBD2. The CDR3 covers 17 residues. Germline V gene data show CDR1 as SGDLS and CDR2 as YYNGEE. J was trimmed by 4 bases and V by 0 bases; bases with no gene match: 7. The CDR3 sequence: CASSVDLSGGIYNEQFF. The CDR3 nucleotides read TGTGCCAGCAGCGTAGATCTTAGCGGGGGGATTTACAATGAGCAGTTCTTC.

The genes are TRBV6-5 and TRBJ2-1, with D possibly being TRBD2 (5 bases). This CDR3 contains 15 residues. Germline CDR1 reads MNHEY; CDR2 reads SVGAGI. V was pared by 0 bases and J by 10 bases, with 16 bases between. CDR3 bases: TGTGCCAGCAGTTACTCGCCCCCCTCAGCGGAAGAGCAGTTCTTC. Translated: CASSYSPPSAEEQFF.

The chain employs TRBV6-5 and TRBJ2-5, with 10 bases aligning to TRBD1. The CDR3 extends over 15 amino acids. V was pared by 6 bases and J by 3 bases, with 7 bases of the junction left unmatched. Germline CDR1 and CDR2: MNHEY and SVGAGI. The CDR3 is CASSLRDRGKETQYF. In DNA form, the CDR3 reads TGTGCCAGCAGCCTACGGGACAGGGGAAAAGAGACCCAGTACTTC.

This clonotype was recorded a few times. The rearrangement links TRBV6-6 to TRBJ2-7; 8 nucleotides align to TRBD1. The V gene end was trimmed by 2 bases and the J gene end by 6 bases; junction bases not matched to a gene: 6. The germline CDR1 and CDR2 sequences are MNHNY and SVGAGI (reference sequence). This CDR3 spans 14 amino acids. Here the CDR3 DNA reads TGTGCCAGCAGTTACGGATCAGGGGGCTCCGAGCAGTACTTC. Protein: CASSYGSGGSEQYF.

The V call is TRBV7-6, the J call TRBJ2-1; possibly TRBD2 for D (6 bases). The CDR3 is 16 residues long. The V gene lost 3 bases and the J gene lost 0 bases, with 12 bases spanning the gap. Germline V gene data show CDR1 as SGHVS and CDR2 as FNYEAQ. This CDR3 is CASSLYGTPSYNEQFF. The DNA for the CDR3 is TGTGCCAGCAGCTTGTACGGGACTCCCTCCTACAATGAGCAGTTCTTC.

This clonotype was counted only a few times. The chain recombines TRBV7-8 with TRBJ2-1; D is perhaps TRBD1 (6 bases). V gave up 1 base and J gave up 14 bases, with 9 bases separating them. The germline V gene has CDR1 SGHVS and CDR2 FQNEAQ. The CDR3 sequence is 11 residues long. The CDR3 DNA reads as TGTGCCAGCAGCTTAGGGACAGCTAAGTTCTTC. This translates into CASSLGTAKFF.

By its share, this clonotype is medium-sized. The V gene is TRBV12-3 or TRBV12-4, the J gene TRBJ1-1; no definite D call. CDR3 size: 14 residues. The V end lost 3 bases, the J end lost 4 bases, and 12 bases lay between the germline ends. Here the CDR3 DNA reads TGTGCCAGCAGTTTGGGCGTGCGAAGCACTGAAGCTTTCTTT. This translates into CASSLGVRSTEAFF.

This chain's CDR3 is CASRLGSGNTIYF. CDR3 nucleotides: TGTGCCAGCCGCCTTGGGTCCGGAAACACCATATATTTT. The chain couples TRBV12-3 or TRBV12-4 to TRBJ1-3; D is uncertain. CDR3 length: 13 amino acids. V shed 8 bases and J shed 4 bases, with 12 bases lying between them.